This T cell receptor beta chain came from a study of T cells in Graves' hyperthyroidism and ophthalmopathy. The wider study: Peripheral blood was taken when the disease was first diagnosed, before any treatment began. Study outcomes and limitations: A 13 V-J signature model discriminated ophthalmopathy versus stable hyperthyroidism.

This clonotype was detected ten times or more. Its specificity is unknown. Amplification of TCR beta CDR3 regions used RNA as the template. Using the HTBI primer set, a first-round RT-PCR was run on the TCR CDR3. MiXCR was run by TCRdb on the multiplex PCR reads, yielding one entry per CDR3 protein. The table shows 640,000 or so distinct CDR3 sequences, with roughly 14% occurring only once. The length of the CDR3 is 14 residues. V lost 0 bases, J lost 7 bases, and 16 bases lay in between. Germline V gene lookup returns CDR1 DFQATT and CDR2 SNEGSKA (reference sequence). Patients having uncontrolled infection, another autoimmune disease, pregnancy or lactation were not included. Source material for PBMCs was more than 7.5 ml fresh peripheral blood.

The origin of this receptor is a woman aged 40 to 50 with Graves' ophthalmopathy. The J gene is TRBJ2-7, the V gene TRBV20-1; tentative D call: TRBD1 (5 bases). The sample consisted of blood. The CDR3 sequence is CSARDYPGPGEQYF. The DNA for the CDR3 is TGCAGTGCTAGAGATTATCCAGGACCAGGGGAGCAGTACTTC.